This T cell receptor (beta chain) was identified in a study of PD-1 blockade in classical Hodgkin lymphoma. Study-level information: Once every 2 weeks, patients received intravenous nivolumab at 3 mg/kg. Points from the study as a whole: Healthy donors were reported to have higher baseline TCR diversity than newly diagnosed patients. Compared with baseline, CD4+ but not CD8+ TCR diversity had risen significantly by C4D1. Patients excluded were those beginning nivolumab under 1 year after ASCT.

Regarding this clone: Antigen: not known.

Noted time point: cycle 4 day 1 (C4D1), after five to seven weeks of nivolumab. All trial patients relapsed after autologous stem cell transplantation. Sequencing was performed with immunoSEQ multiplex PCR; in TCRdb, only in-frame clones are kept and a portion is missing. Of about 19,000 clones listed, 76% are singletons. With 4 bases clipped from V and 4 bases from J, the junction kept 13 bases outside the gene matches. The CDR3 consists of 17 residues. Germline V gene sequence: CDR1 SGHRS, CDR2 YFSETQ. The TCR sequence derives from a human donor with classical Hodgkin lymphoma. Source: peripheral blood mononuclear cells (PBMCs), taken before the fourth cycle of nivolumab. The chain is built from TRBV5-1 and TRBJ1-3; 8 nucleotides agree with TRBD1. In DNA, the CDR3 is TGCGCCAGCAGCACGCGACCAGGGGGCGCGGGGGGAAACACCATATATTTT. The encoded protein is CASSTRPGGAGGNTIYF.